The rows below give T cell receptor beta chains drawn from one sample of a study of spatial heterogeneity in lung cancer. TCRdb reprocessed the 5' RACE reads via MiXCR and lists one record per CDR3 protein. Of about 85,000 distinct CDR3 sequences listed, approximately 18% are singletons. The specimen was PBMCs, collected at surgery. The receptors were sampled from a male donor with early-stage non-small cell lung cancer. The CDR3 runs from the conserved cysteine through the conserved F or W. The D gene is left open where the match is weak. Part of the rows lack a size; the others show once, few, many or a class for expanded clones.

J: TRBJ1-2
D: -
length: 14
size: -
V: TRBV15
CDR3: CATSSIQGNYGYTF
DNA: TGTGCCACCAGTTCCATACAGGGCAACTATGGCTACACCTTC

J: TRBJ2-5
D: TRBD1
length: 19
size: few
V: TRBV20-1
CDR3: CSARPRIQMTGPLQETQYF
DNA: TGCAGTGCTAGACCGCGGATTCAGATGACAGGGCCTCTTCAAGAGACCCAGTACTTC

J: TRBJ2-7
D: -
length: 15
size: -
V: TRBV3-1
CDR3: CASSQDRAGTYEQYF
DNA: TGTGCCAGCAGCCAAGATCGGGCAGGGACCTACGAGCAGTACTTC

J: TRBJ2-7
D: TRBD2
length: 14
size: -
V: TRBV5-1
CDR3: CASSVVAGTYEQYF
DNA: TGCGCCAGCAGCGTGGTAGCGGGGACCTACGAGCAGTACTTC

J: TRBJ2-5
D: TRBD1
length: 13
size: many
V: TRBV27
CDR3: CASAGQVLETQYF
DNA: TGTGCCAGCGCGGGACAGGTACTAGAGACCCAGTACTTC

J: TRBJ1-6
D: -
length: 14
size: -
V: TRBV28
CDR3: CASRPFVQGAALHF
DNA: TGTGCCAGCAGACCCTTTGTCCAGGGAGCGGCCCTCCACTTT

J: TRBJ1-2
D: -
length: 13
size: few
V: TRBV19
CDR3: CASNSQDFYGYTF
DNA: TGTGCCAGTAATTCACAGGACTTCTATGGCTACACCTTC

J: TRBJ1-6
D: TRBD1
length: 13
size: -
V: TRBV12-3/TRBV12-4
CDR3: CASSLGQDSPLHF
DNA: TGTGCCAGCAGTTTGGGACAGGATTCACCCCTCCACTTT

J: TRBJ2-3
D: -
length: 16
size: -
V: TRBV28
CDR3: CASSSAGAETPHTQYF
DNA: TGTGCCAGCAGTTCCGCGGGGGCGGAAACCCCTCATACGCAGTATTTT

J: TRBJ2-3
D: -
length: 16
size: -
V: TRBV20-1
CDR3: CSARPSLRSTTDTQYF
DNA: TGCAGTGCTAGGCCCTCTCTTAGGTCCACCACAGATACGCAGTATTTT

J: TRBJ2-2
D: -
length: 14
size: many
V: TRBV27
CDR3: CATQTGLNTGELFF
DNA: TGTGCCACCCAGACAGGACTGAACACCGGGGAGCTGTTTTTT

J: TRBJ2-2
D: -
length: 15
size: few
V: TRBV4-1
CDR3: CASSPRDGATGELFF
DNA: TGCGCCAGCAGCCCCCGGGACGGAGCAACCGGGGAGCTGTTTTTT

J: TRBJ2-5
D: -
length: 17
size: -
V: TRBV20-1
CDR3: CSARGQERGEDLETQYF
DNA: TGCAGTGCTAGGGGGCAGGAGAGGGGTGAAGACCTAGAGACCCAGTACTTC

J: TRBJ2-2
D: -
length: 15
size: -
V: TRBV24-1
CDR3: CATSDRAVQAGELFF
DNA: TGTGCCACCAGTGATAGGGCCGTCCAGGCCGGGGAGCTGTTTTTT

J: TRBJ2-5
D: TRBD2
length: 17
size: -
V: TRBV20-1
CDR3: CSASGTSGGAVSETQYF
DNA: TGCAGTGCTAGTGGGACTAGCGGGGGGGCCGTCTCCGAGACCCAGTACTTC

J: TRBJ1-1
D: -
length: 16
size: many
V: TRBV5-4
CDR3: CASSLAGGNSGTEAFF
DNA: TGTGCCAGCAGCTTGGCCGGCGGCAACTCTGGCACTGAAGCTTTCTTT

J: TRBJ1-3
D: -
length: 12
size: few
V: TRBV5-1
CDR3: CASSASGNTIYF
DNA: TGCGCCAGCTCTGCCTCTGGAAACACCATATATTTT

J: TRBJ2-3
D: -
length: 14
size: -
V: TRBV7-9
CDR3: CASSPLGAGDTQYF
DNA: TGTGCCAGCAGCCCCCTAGGGGCAGGGGATACGCAGTATTTT

J: TRBJ2-3
D: -
length: 15
size: many
V: TRBV29-1
CDR3: CSVQTPPGRTDTQYF
DNA: TGCAGCGTTCAGACCCCACCAGGTCGCACAGATACGCAGTATTTT

J: TRBJ2-3
D: -
length: 15
size: -
V: TRBV18
CDR3: CASSLRSSGTDTQYF
DNA: TGTGCCAGCTCACTGCGCTCTAGCGGCACAGATACGCAGTATTTT

J: TRBJ1-4
D: -
length: 13
size: -
V: TRBV6-5
CDR3: CASSYSTNEKLFF
DNA: TGTGCCAGCAGTTACTCTACTAATGAAAAACTGTTTTTT

J: TRBJ1-1
D: -
length: 16
size: few
V: TRBV6-6
CDR3: CASFPGHGTLNTEAFF
DNA: TGTGCCAGCTTCCCCGGACACGGCACCTTGAACACTGAAGCTTTCTTT

J: TRBJ2-3
D: -
length: 14
size: few
V: TRBV9
CDR3: CASSVGARTDTQYF
DNA: TGTGCCAGCAGCGTAGGTGCCCGGACCGATACGCAGTATTTT

J: TRBJ1-5
D: TRBD1
length: 15
size: -
V: TRBV10-2
CDR3: CASNTGQGVSQPQHF
DNA: TGCGCCAGCAATACAGGACAGGGGGTGAGTCAGCCCCAGCATTTT

J: TRBJ2-5
D: TRBD2
length: 15
size: -
V: TRBV5-4
CDR3: CASSLGGLAEETQYF
DNA: TGTGCCAGCAGCTTGGGGGGTCTAGCGGAGGAGACCCAGTACTTC

J: TRBJ1-2
D: -
length: 13
size: many
V: TRBV10-3
CDR3: CAISTGPLYGYTF
DNA: TGTGCCATCAGCACAGGGCCCCTCTATGGCTACACCTTC

J: TRBJ1-2
D: -
length: 14
size: many
V: TRBV7-9
CDR3: CASNPGDRNYGYTF
DNA: TGTGCCAGCAACCCGGGAGACAGGAACTATGGCTACACCTTC

J: TRBJ2-1
D: TRBD2
length: 16
size: many
V: TRBV5-1
CDR3: CASSQSSGGNYNEQFF
DNA: TGCGCCAGCAGCCAGTCTAGCGGGGGGAACTACAATGAGCAGTTCTTC

J: TRBJ2-7
D: TRBD1
length: 14
size: many
V: TRBV29-1
CDR3: CSVEPPGQPYEQYF
DNA: TGCAGCGTCGAACCACCGGGACAGCCATACGAGCAGTACTTC

J: TRBJ1-6
D: -
length: 13
size: -
V: TRBV12-3/TRBV12-4
CDR3: CASGGPGSSPLHF
DNA: TGTGCCAGCGGAGGTCCCGGGAGTTCACCCCTCCACTTT

J: TRBJ2-2
D: -
length: 18
size: -
V: TRBV14
CDR3: CASSPEIGSRSLFGELFF
DNA: TGTGCCAGCAGCCCCGAGATAGGGTCTCGGTCTCTCTTCGGGGAGCTGTTTTTT

J: TRBJ1-3
D: -
length: 15
size: -
V: TRBV2
CDR3: CASSESPQRGNTIYF
DNA: TGTGCCAGCAGTGAGTCCCCCCAAAGGGGAAACACCATATATTTT

J: TRBJ2-1
D: TRBD2
length: 19
size: few
V: TRBV11-1
CDR3: CASHTGTSGEISSYNEQFF
DNA: TGTGCCAGCCACACCGGGACTAGCGGGGAGATAAGCTCCTACAATGAGCAGTTCTTC

J: TRBJ1-6
D: -
length: 16
size: -
V: TRBV6-1
CDR3: CASSNYLPGSLSPLHF
DNA: TGTGCCAGCAGCAACTACCTTCCGGGATCCCTTTCACCCCTCCACTTT

J: TRBJ2-5
D: -
length: 12
size: few
V: TRBV11-2
CDR3: CASSPQGETQYF
DNA: TGTGCCAGCAGCCCCCAAGGGGAGACCCAGTACTTC

J: TRBJ1-2
D: TRBD1
length: 15
size: -
V: TRBV28
CDR3: CASSLGTGETYGYTF
DNA: TGTGCCAGCAGTTTGGGGACAGGAGAAACCTATGGCTACACCTTC

J: TRBJ1-5
D: -
length: 15
size: -
V: TRBV7-9
CDR3: CATSNGTRETQPQHF
DNA: TGTGCCACCTCAAACGGGACAAGAGAGACTCAGCCCCAGCATTTT

J: TRBJ2-7
D: TRBD2
length: 12
size: many
V: TRBV29-1
CDR3: CSGGRDSYEQYF
DNA: TGCAGCGGGGGGAGGGACTCCTACGAGCAGTACTTC

J: TRBJ2-5
D: TRBD1
length: 14
size: few
V: TRBV19
CDR3: CASSTQGVQETQYF
DNA: TGTGCCAGCAGCACCCAGGGGGTACAAGAGACCCAGTACTTC